Each of the 30 T cell receptor beta chains below was sequenced from the same sample in a study of T-cell reconstitution after alpha-beta-depleted transplantation in children. The TCRbeta library was prepared with unique molecular identifiers. Each CDR3 protein is one row after TCRdb ran MiXCR on the PCR reads. The top ten hold over 3.5% of the sample, which has under 450,000 distinct CDR3 sequences, about 14% seen once. The input for sequencing was PBMCs, taken from the stem cell graft. Receptors originate from a human donor who donated a stem cell graft to a child with Fanconi anemia.

The chain recombines TRBV5-1 with TRBJ2-7; 7 bases agree with TRBD1. Germline V CDR1 and CDR2: SGHRS, YFSETQ. This CDR3 is 14 amino acids long. The V and J ends lost 0 bases and 3 bases, in that order; junction bases with no gene match: 3. CDR3 coding DNA: TGCGCCAGCAGCTTGGTTTGGGACAGCTACGAGCAGTACTTC. It yields the protein CASSLVWDSYEQYF.

V and J are TRBV28 and TRBJ1-5, with D possibly matching TRBD1 (5 bases). CDR3 size: 13 residues. The germline V gene encodes CDR1 MDHEN and CDR2 SYDVKM. CDR3: CGASRGDYQPQHF. CDR3 nucleotides: TGTGGGGCCTCAAGGGGCGACTATCAGCCCCAGCATTTT.

This clonotype was seen a handful of times. The V and J genes are TRBV4-2 and TRBJ1-1; weak D call: TRBD1 (5 bases). This CDR3 comprises 14 residues. Deletions cut 6 bases from V and 2 bases from J, with 13 bases between. The germline V gene encodes CDR1 LGHNA and CDR2 YNFKEQ. CDR3 sequence: CASRTRGKNTEAFF. CDR3 nucleotides: TGTGCCAGCAGGACGAGGGGTAAAAACACTGAAGCTTTCTTT.

This clonotype came up a few times. The gene calls are TRBV3-1 and TRBJ1-1; 8 bases are shared with TRBD1. There are 14 residues in the CDR3. Germline V gives CDR1 LGHDT, CDR2 YNNKEL (reference sequence). Losses at the gene ends were 4 bases for V and 7 bases for J; bases not matched to a gene: 8. CDR3 protein: CASSPRTGSGEAFF. The CDR3 DNA is TGTGCCAGCAGCCCGAGGACAGGGTCTGGTGAAGCTTTCTTT.

The J gene is TRBJ2-3, the V gene TRBV7-6; D may be TRBD1 or TRBD2 (5 bases each). Germline V lookup: CDR1 SGHVS, CDR2 FNYEAQ. This CDR3 comprises 19 residues. V lost 5 bases and J 3 bases, leaving 27 bases between the germline ends. This chain's CDR3 is CASSPPGTTLLSWTDTQYF. Here the CDR3 DNA reads TGTGCCAGCAGCCCCCCCGGGACGACCTTACTTAGTTGGACAGATACGCAGTATTTT.

The table lists this clonotype with many counts. The chain is built from TRBV20-1 and TRBJ1-1; TRBD1 might be the D (6 bases). The CDR3 covers 12 residues. Trimming took off 7 bases at V and 2 bases at J, with 11 bases between the two ends. The V gene's germline CDR1 is DFQATT and CDR2 SNEGSKA (reference sequence). CDR3 in DNA: TGCAGTGTCAAACAGGGTAACACTGAAGCTTTCTTT. Translated, it gives CSVKQGNTEAFF.

The genes are TRBV20-1 and TRBJ2-1; TRBD1 is a possible D gene (7 bases). Looked up from germline, CDR1 is DFQATT and CDR2 is SNEGSKA (reference sequence). Trimming removed 1 base at V and 8 bases at J, with 18 bases between. The CDR3 consists of 15 residues. In DNA, the CDR3 is TGCAGTGCTAGAGCAAGGGGCGTCAGGGGGGATGAGCAGTTCTTC. Encoded protein: CSARARGVRGDEQFF.

This clonotype was detected a few times. The chain links TRBV11-2 to TRBJ1-1; unclear D gene. CDR1 and CDR2 (germline): SGHAT, FQNNGV. V was pared by 8 bases and J by 6 bases, with 13 bases between. The CDR3 has 12 residues. CDR3 nucleotide sequence: TGTGCCAGCGCCAGAAGCATCGCTGAAGCTTTCTTT. This encodes CASARSIAEAFF. The full variable domain, rest sourced from reference TRBV11-2 and TRBJ1-1, is EAGVAQSPRYKIIEKRQSVAFWCNPISGHATLYWYQQILGQGPKLLIQFQNNGVVDDSQLPKDRFSAERLKGVDSTLKIQPAKLEDSAVYLCASARSIAEAFFGQGTRLTVV.

There are many counts of this clonotype. This chain uses TRBV7-8 with TRBJ2-3; unclear D gene. CDR3 length: 13 residues. Trimming removed 1 base from V and 0 bases from J, with 2 bases in between. In germline, CDR1 is SGHVS, CDR2 FQNEAQ. CDR3 protein: CASSLESTDTQYF. The CDR3 coding sequence is TGTGCCAGCAGCTTAGAGAGCACAGATACGCAGTATTTT.

This clonotype occurred a few times. This chain uses TRBV15 with TRBJ2-5; 7 nucleotides agree with TRBD2. Per the germline V gene, CDR1 is LNHNV and CDR2 is YYDKDF (reference sequence). The ends lost 3 bases at V and 4 bases at J; junction bases unmatched: 5. The CDR3 runs to 14 residues. CDR3: CATSRGGNPETQYF. The CDR3 nucleotides read TGTGCCACCAGCAGGGGGGGGAACCCAGAGACCCAGTACTTC.

This clonotype occurred a few times. This chain links TRBV3-1 with TRBJ1-2, with D perhaps matching TRBD1 (5 bases). From germline, CDR1 is LGHDT and CDR2 YNNKEL (reference sequence). The CDR3 is 15 amino acids. The V and J ends lost 3 bases and 4 bases respectively, with 15 bases between them. CDR3 coding DNA: TGTGCCAGCAGCCATCTAGACAATGGGGGCTATGGCTACACCTTC. It yields the protein CASSHLDNGGYGYTF.

This clonotype has only a few counts. The chain uses TRBV10-3 and TRBJ2-4, with a tentative D call TRBD1 (8 bases). V gave up 5 bases and J gave up 8 bases, with 13 bases separating them. Per the germline V gene, CDR1 is ENHRY and CDR2 is SYGVKD. The CDR3 sequence is 13 residues long. CDR3 nucleotides: TGTGCCATCAGTACAGGGGGGAGGGACATTCAGTACTTC. Encoded protein: CAISTGGRDIQYF.

The chain links TRBV18 to TRBJ1-5, with 8 bases fitting TRBD1. Trimming took 2 bases from V and 2 from J; bases not matched to a gene: 8. CDR3 length: 17 amino acids. In germline, CDR1 is KGHSH, CDR2 LQKENI. Here the CDR3 reads CASSPKSATGGNQPQHF. CDR3 DNA: TGTGCCAGCTCACCAAAGTCCGCGACAGGGGGCAATCAGCCCCAGCATTTT.

The chain links TRBV2 to TRBJ2-5, with 10 bases matching TRBD2. V shed 4 bases and J 5 bases; nucleotides not matched to a gene: 4. This CDR3 is 14 amino acids long. Germline CDR1 SNHLY, CDR2 FYNNEI. The CDR3 nucleotides are TGTGCCAGCAGTGGGGGGACTAGCGCGGAGACCCAGTACTTC. Translating it yields CASSGGTSAETQYF.

This clonotype occurred a few times. The J gene is TRBJ1-2, the V gene TRBV24-1; 7 bases match TRBD1. Germline CDR1 and CDR2: KGHDR and SFDVKD. V lost 5 bases to trimming and J lost 0 bases; unmatched junction nucleotides: 5. The CDR3 is made up of 15 amino acids. The CDR3 region is CATSANRGTNYGYTF. The DNA for the CDR3 is TGTGCCACCAGTGCTAACAGGGGAACTAACTATGGCTACACCTTC.

This rearrangement joins TRBV7-2 to TRBJ2-4; a possible D gene is TRBD1 (6 bases). V gave up 5 bases and J gave up 9 bases, with 11 bases separating them. The CDR3 extends over 12 amino acids. Germline V CDR1 and CDR2: SGHTA, FQGNSA. This CDR3 reads CASSQDRSIQYF. DNA for the CDR3: TGTGCCAGCAGCCAGGACAGAAGCATTCAGTACTTC. The whole variable domain, filled in from reference TRBV7-2 and TRBJ2-4, reads GAGVSQSPSNKVTEKGKDVELRCDPISGHTALYWYRQSLGQGLEFLIYFQGNSAPDKSGLPSDRFSAERTGGSVSTLTIQRTQQEDSAVYLCASSQDRSIQYFGAGTRLSVL.

This clonotype was counted at least ten times. The chain recombines TRBV20-1 with TRBJ2-7, with 7 bases matching TRBD1. Germline CDR1 is DFQATT and CDR2 is SNEGSKA (reference sequence). J gave up 1 base and V 2 bases, and 11 bases lay outside the gene matches. The CDR3 covers 16 residues. In DNA, the CDR3 is TGCAGTGCTAGACCCAACCTCCCGGGACAGTCCTACGAGCAGTACTTC. It is translated as CSARPNLPGQSYEQYF.

This clonotype was seen at least ten times. V gene TRBV20-1 combines with J gene TRBJ2-4; the D is unclear. V was cut by 2 bases and J by 9 bases, with 23 bases left in between. This CDR3 has 16 amino acids. Looked up from germline, CDR1 is DFQATT and CDR2 is SNEGSKA (reference sequence). The CDR3 nucleotides are TGCAGTGCTAGATGGCCCCCCGGGCCCAAGGATAGCATTCAGTACTTC. Amino acid sequence: CSARWPPGPKDSIQYF.

The rearrangement links TRBV3-1 to TRBJ1-1; D gene ambiguous. This CDR3 is 14 amino acids long. V shed 3 bases and J shed 0 bases, with 8 bases lying between them. From germline, CDR1 is LGHDT and CDR2 YNNKEL (reference sequence). The CDR3, as DNA: TGTGCCAGCAGCCATGGACTGATGAACACTGAAGCTTTCTTT. Its translation is CASSHGLMNTEAFF.

This chain links TRBV29-1 with TRBJ1-2; D is uncertain. The CDR3 contains 12 residues. Deletions cut 1 base from V and 8 bases from J, with 11 bases between. Germline assignment: CDR1 SQVTM and CDR2 ANQGSEA. CDR3 loop: CSVEVHRNGYTF. The CDR3 DNA sequence: TGCAGCGTTGAAGTTCACAGAAACGGCTACACCTTC.

This clonotype was counted at least ten times. The V gene is TRBV4-2, the J gene TRBJ1-1; 7 nucleotides line up with TRBD1. The CDR3 covers 15 residues. Germline V gene data show CDR1 as LGHNA and CDR2 as YNFKEQ. V was pared by 4 bases and J by 3 bases, with 8 bases of the junction left unmatched. The CDR3 DNA reads TGTGCCAGCAGCCGATTTGAGGGGGCGGACACTGAAGCTTTCTTT. Translating gives CASSRFEGADTEAFF.

Many counts were recorded for this clonotype. V is TRBV12-3 or TRBV12-4 and J is TRBJ2-1; D is possibly TRBD1 (6 bases). The ends were cut back, 7 bases at V and 2 bases at J, with 15 bases in the middle. The CDR3 totals 15 residues. This CDR3 is CASTNQGSPYNEQFF. The CDR3 bases are TGTGCCAGCACCAACCAGGGGTCCCCCTACAATGAGCAGTTCTTC.

A note on this clonotype: This may arise from a read error, as a much more abundant clone is one base away. The V call is TRBV4-1, the J call TRBJ2-1, with D unresolved. The V gene's germline CDR1 is MGHRA and CDR2 YSYEKL. The CDR3 has 15 residues. CDR3 DNA sequence: TGCGCCAGCAGCCAAGATGTAGTCTCCTACAATGAGCATTTCTTC. Translated, it gives CASSQDVVSYNEHFF.

The table lists this clonotype with a few counts. The chain links TRBV15 to TRBJ2-6; possible D gene TRBD1, 6 bases. Per the germline V gene, CDR1 is LNHNV and CDR2 is YYDKDF (reference sequence). The V end was cut by 1 base, the J end by 3 bases, with 13 bases between. The CDR3 extends over 17 amino acids. CDR3 nucleotides: TGTGCCACCAGCAGAGCGGGACAATCCTATGGGGCCAACGTCCTGACTTTC. This sequence encodes CATSRAGQSYGANVLTF.

The CDR3 bases are TGTGCCAGCAGCCAAGATGGGACGTATGGCTACACCTTC. Its protein is CASSQDGTYGYTF. The chain employs TRBV14 and TRBJ1-2, with a weak D call TRBD1 (5 bases). With 0 bases removed from V and 5 bases from J, the gap between germline ends came to 7 bases. The CDR3 totals 13 residues. Germline CDR1 reads SGHDN; CDR2 reads FVKESK.

The sample holds a few counts of this clonotype. The J gene is TRBJ1-5, the V gene TRBV28; D gene unclear. The germline V gene has CDR1 MDHEN and CDR2 SYDVKM. Trimming took 5 bases from V and 3 from J, leaving 8 bases between them. The length of the CDR3 is 13 residues. The CDR3 region is CASSPGYNQPQHF. The CDR3 DNA sequence: TGTGCCAGCAGTCCGGGGTACAATCAGCCCCAGCATTTT.

This clonotype occurred a few times. The rearrangement uses TRBV10-3 and TRBJ2-5; 8 nucleotides agree with TRBD1. The J segment lost 1 base and the V segment lost 2 bases, leaving 6 bases of the junction unmatched. The CDR3 extends over 16 amino acids. The V gene's germline CDR1 is ENHRY and CDR2 SYGVKD. The DNA of the CDR3 is TGTGCCATCAGTGAGGCGCAGGGGGCAGGCCAAGAGACCCAGTACTTC. Its protein is CAISEAQGAGQETQYF.

V and J are TRBV4-1 and TRBJ2-7; D unresolved. This CDR3 is built from 13 residues. Germline V CDR1 and CDR2: MGHRA, YSYEKL. Trimming removed 4 bases at V and 5 bases at J, with 12 bases between. CDR3 residues: CASSLSPANEQYF. CDR3 coding DNA: TGCGCCAGCAGCCTAAGTCCGGCCAACGAGCAGTACTTC.

A note on this clonotype: At one end, the junction sequence differs from germline, possibly due to a read error. The CDR3 spells CSAGDTGVGGYTF. DNA of the CDR3: TGCAGTGCTGGAGACACAGGAGTAGGTGGCTACACCTTC. This sequence joins TRBV20-1 and TRBJ1-2, with D possibly matching TRBD1 (5 bases). Germline values: CDR1 DFQATT, CDR2 SNEGSKA (reference sequence). The CDR3 loop spans 13 amino acids.

The chain uses TRBV19 and TRBJ2-7, with 9 nucleotides matching TRBD1. Germline CDR1 and CDR2: LNHDA and SQIVND (reference sequence). This CDR3 has 15 residues. With 7 bases clipped from V and 6 bases from J, the junction kept 13 bases outside the gene matches. The CDR3 bases are TGTGCCAGTAAAAGGAAATGGGACAGGGTATCCGAGCAGTACTTC. It translates to CASKRKWDRVSEQYF.